These 19 T cell receptor beta chains share one sample of origin, sequenced in a study of T-cell reconstitution after alpha-beta-depleted transplantation in children. This sample's TCRbeta library carried unique molecular identifier barcodes. TCRdb re-analysed the PCR reads in MiXCR, keeping a single row per CDR3 protein. This sample yields more than 400,000 distinct CDR3 sequences, of which over 9.5% are seen a single time; about 14% belongs to the top ten. The sequenced sample was PBMCs, mostly from graft donor cells, obtained 180 days after TCRalphabeta/CD19-depleted stem cell transplant. Receptors originate from a female patient aged 2-9 years who had a stem cell transplant for aplastic anemia, so the T cells may come from the graft donor.

DNA for the CDR3: TGTGCCAGCAGCCCCAGGGGGGCCCGGACGACTGAAGCTTTCTTT. Residues: CASSPRGARTTEAFF. The genes are TRBV7-9 and TRBJ1-1; 7 bases fit TRBD1. In germline, CDR1 is SEHNR, CDR2 FQNEAQ (reference sequence). Germline trimming cut 5 bases from V and 5 bases from J; bases unmatched to any gene: 11. The CDR3 runs 15 residues.

The V and J genes are TRBV12-3 or TRBV12-4 and TRBJ2-1; weak D call: TRBD1 (5 bases). This CDR3 contains 15 residues. Trimming left V 8 bases short and J 2 bases short, with 16 bases between. In DNA form, the CDR3 reads TGTGCCAGCCTCCAGGGTGGGGCCCCCTACAATGAGCAGTTCTTC. Protein sequence: CASLQGGAPYNEQFF.

This clonotype was detected only a few times. This chain connects TRBV7-2 to TRBJ1-3; D not resolved. This CDR3 comprises 14 residues. V shed 6 bases and J shed 4 bases, with 13 bases lying between them. Germline V gene sequence: CDR1 SGHTA, CDR2 FQGNSA. Written as DNA, the CDR3 is TGTGCCAGCAGTAACGGCGGACGAGGAAACACCATATATTTT. Amino acids: CASSNGGRGNTIYF.

The chain couples TRBV5-6 to TRBJ1-2, with TRBD1 identical over 11 bases. This CDR3 has 15 amino acids. The germline V gene has CDR1 SGHDT and CDR2 YYEEEE. The trim removed 3 bases at V and 4 bases at J, leaving 5 bases unmatched. CDR3 DNA: TGTGCCAGCAGCTCGATGGGGACAGGGGGCTATGGCTACACCTTC. This gives the protein CASSSMGTGGYGYTF.

In its sample, this clonotype was seen a few times. This rearrangement joins TRBV12-3 or TRBV12-4 to TRBJ2-3; 8 bases agree with TRBD1. V shed 6 bases and J 6 bases; nucleotides not matched to a gene: 5. The CDR3 spans 13 residues. CDR3 residues: CASRQGAVDTQYF. CDR3 nucleotide sequence: TGTGCCAGCAGGCAGGGGGCCGTGGATACGCAGTATTTT.

In this sample, this clonotype turned up a few times. This chain connects TRBV15 to TRBJ2-7; 7 bases fit TRBD1. Germline V gene lookup returns CDR1 LNHNV and CDR2 YYDKDF (reference sequence). Unmatched junction bases numbered 6, after V lost 4 bases and J lost 0 bases. The CDR3 is 15 amino acids. The CDR3 loop is CATSIQTGSSYEQYF. The DNA of the CDR3 is TGTGCCACCAGCATACAGACAGGGAGCTCCTACGAGCAGTACTTC.

The rearrangement uses TRBV20-1 and TRBJ1-5; D uncertain. CDR1 is DFQATT and CDR2 is SNEGSKA in the germline V gene (reference sequence). This CDR3 region has 13 residues. The V and J ends lost 5 bases and 4 bases respectively, with 12 bases between them. In DNA form, the CDR3 reads TGCAGTGCTGCCCTCCTTCGGAATCAGCCCCAGCATTTT. Translation: CSAALLRNQPQHF.

The DNA of the CDR3 is TGCAGCGTTGGAAGGCAGGGGGAGACAGCAGGGATTCAGTACTTC. Residues: CSVGRQGETAGIQYF. The gene calls are TRBV29-1 and TRBJ2-4; 7 bases agree with TRBD1. CDR3 size: 15 residues. V shed 4 bases, J shed 10 bases, and the junction held 16 bases outside the gene matches. CDR1 and CDR2 (germline): SQVTM, ANQGSEA.

This clonotype occurred a few times. The chain employs TRBV18 and TRBJ1-5; D is uncertain. Germline loops: CDR1 KGHSH, CDR2 LQKENI. The CDR3 consists of 13 residues. V lost 4 bases to trimming and J lost 5 bases, with 9 bases between them. CDR3 protein: CASSRRVDQPQHF. CDR3 DNA: TGTGCCAGCTCACGAAGGGTCGATCAGCCCCAGCATTTT. The whole variable domain, filled in from reference TRBV18 and TRBJ1-5, reads NAGVMQNPRHLVRRRGQEARLRCSPMKGHSHVYWYRQLPEEGLKFMVYLQKENIIDESGMPKERFSAEFPKEGPSILRIQQVVRGDSAAYFCASSRRVDQPQHFGDGTRLSIL.

V usage is TRBV24-1 and J usage is TRBJ2-2; weak D call: TRBD2 (6 bases). The CDR3 spans 15 residues. CDR1 is KGHDR and CDR2 is SFDVKD in the germline V gene. Between the trimmed V and J ends, which lost 5 bases and 6 bases, there was a span of 15 bases. CDR3 bases: TGTGCCACCAGTGGCCTTGGGAGGAGTTCCGGGGAGCTGTTTTTT. Its translation is CATSGLGRSSGELFF.

This clonotype was found many times. The V call is TRBV12-3 or TRBV12-4, the J call TRBJ2-7; TRBD2 is a possible D gene (6 bases). This CDR3 has 13 residues. Between the trimmed V and J ends, which lost 6 bases and 4 bases, there was a span of 13 bases. CDR3: CASSPGTAYEQYF. For the CDR3, the DNA is TGTGCCAGCAGCCCCGGGACTGCATACGAGCAGTACTTC.

V is TRBV6-5 and J is TRBJ2-1; TRBD2 aligns across 7 bases. Trimming removed 0 bases from V and 0 bases from J; junction bases left unmatched: 2. CDR3 size: 16 residues. CDR1 and CDR2 (germline): MNHEY, SVGAGI. The CDR3 DNA reads as TGTGCCAGCAGTTACTCTGGCGGGAGCTCCTACAATGAGCAGTTCTTC. It yields the protein CASSYSGGSSYNEQFF.

This sequence joins TRBV5-1 and TRBJ1-2; D unresolved. This CDR3 has 14 residues. Germline CDR1 reads SGHRS; CDR2 reads YFSETQ. Trimming removed 4 bases from V and 4 bases from J, with 14 bases in between. This CDR3 is CASSPKDKIYGYTF. The CDR3 region has the DNA TGCGCCAGCAGCCCAAAAGACAAGATCTATGGCTACACCTTC.

The CDR3 sequence: CASSQPPPTDTQYF. DNA of the CDR3: TGTGCCAGCAGCCAACCCCCTCCCACAGATACGCAGTATTTT. V gene TRBV4-2 combines with J gene TRBJ2-3; D ambiguous. The germline V gene has CDR1 LGHNA and CDR2 YNFKEQ. CDR3 length equals 14 residues. V was pared by 2 bases and J by 2 bases, with 8 bases between.

This clonotype has a handful of counts. The chain combines TRBV12-3 or TRBV12-4 with TRBJ2-1; D possibly corresponds to TRBD2 (5 bases). The CDR3 length is 14 residues. The V end was cut by 7 bases, the J end by 0 bases, with 10 bases between. The CDR3 region is CASKVGSSYNEQFF. The CDR3 DNA reads as TGTGCCAGCAAGGTGGGGAGCTCCTACAATGAGCAGTTCTTC.

This clonotype was counted many times. This rearrangement joins TRBV28 to TRBJ2-7, with TRBD2 identical over 15 bases. This CDR3 comprises 16 residues. Germline trimming cut 5 bases from V and 4 bases from J; bases unmatched to any gene: 6. CDR1 and CDR2 from the germline V gene are MDHEN and SYDVKM. The CDR3 protein is CASSPPGLAGGYEQYF. The DNA for the CDR3 is TGTGCCAGCAGTCCGCCGGGACTAGCGGGGGGTTACGAGCAGTACTTC.

This clonotype was counted between two and nine times. The chain is built from TRBV20-1 and TRBJ2-3; weak D call: TRBD1 (6 bases). CDR1 DFQATT and CDR2 SNEGSKA come from the germline V gene (reference sequence). V was shortened by 1 base and J by 6 bases, with 17 bases between the two germline ends. This CDR3 comprises 15 residues. The CDR3 DNA is TGCAGTGCTAGAGTAGGGGGAGTTTGGAGGGATACGCAGTATTTT. Protein: CSARVGGVWRDTQYF.

This clonotype showed up many times. The chain is built from TRBV5-5 and TRBJ2-1; D not resolved. Trimming pared 5 bases from V and 5 bases from J, leaving 8 bases between. CDR1 SGHKS and CDR2 YYEKEE come from the germline V gene (reference sequence). The CDR3 extends over 12 amino acids. The CDR3 bases are TGTGCCAGCAGACGTAGCCACAATGAGCAGTTCTTC. Translating gives CASRRSHNEQFF.

This clonotype was counted ten times or more. The chain recombines TRBV7-2 with TRBJ2-2; 14 positions match TRBD2. From germline, CDR1 is SGHTA and CDR2 FQGNSA. CDR3 size: 16 residues. The ends lost 7 bases at V and 3 bases at J; junction bases unmatched: 4. The CDR3 loop is CASTGLAGAYTGELFF. For the CDR3, the DNA is TGTGCCAGCACGGGACTAGCGGGAGCTTACACCGGGGAGCTGTTTTTT. The whole variable domain, remainder taken from reference TRBV7-2 and TRBJ2-2, is GAGVSQSPSNKVTEKGKDVELRCDPISGHTALYWYRQSLGQGLEFLIYFQGNSAPDKSGLPSDRFSAERTGGSVSTLTIQRTQQEDSAVYLCASTGLAGAYTGELFFGEGSRLTVL.